The T cell receptor (beta chain) described here comes from a study of blood T cell repertoires in COVID-19. Assay: immunoSEQ multiplex PCR; the TCRdb copy retains only in-frame clones and omits some. Of 300,000 to 350,000 clones listed, about 91% are singletons. V shed 5 bases and J 6 bases; nucleotides not matched to a gene: 12. Germline V gene lookup returns CDR1 SEHNR and CDR2 FQNEAQ (reference sequence). CDR3 length: 15 residues. The source material was peripheral blood. The receptor's source is a man aged 30 to 45 with COVID-19, enrolled during active disease. The chain employs TRBV7-9 and TRBJ2-7; TRBD2 aligns across 8 bases. CDR3 bases: TGTGCCAGCAGCCGTACCCCGGGAGGGAAAGGCGAGCAGTACTTC. This encodes CASSRTPGGKGEQYF.